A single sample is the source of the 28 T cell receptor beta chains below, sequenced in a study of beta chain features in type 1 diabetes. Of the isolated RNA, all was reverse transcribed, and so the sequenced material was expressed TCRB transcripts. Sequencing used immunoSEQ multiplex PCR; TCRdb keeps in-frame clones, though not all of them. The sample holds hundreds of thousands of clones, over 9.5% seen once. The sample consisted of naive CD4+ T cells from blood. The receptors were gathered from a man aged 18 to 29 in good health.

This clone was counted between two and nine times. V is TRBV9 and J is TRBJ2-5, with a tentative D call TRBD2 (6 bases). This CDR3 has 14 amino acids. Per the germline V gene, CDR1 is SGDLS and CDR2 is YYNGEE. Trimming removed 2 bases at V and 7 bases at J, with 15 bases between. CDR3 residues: CASSVGGDGLTQYF. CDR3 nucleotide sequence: TGTGCCAGCAGCGTCGGGGGAGACGGATTGACCCAGTACTTC. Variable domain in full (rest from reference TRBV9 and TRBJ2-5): DSGVTQTPKHLITATGQRVTLRCSPRSGDLSVYWYQQSLDQGLQFLIQYYNGEERAKGNILERFSAQQFPDLHSELNLSSLELGDSALYFCASSVGGDGLTQYFGPGTRLLVL.

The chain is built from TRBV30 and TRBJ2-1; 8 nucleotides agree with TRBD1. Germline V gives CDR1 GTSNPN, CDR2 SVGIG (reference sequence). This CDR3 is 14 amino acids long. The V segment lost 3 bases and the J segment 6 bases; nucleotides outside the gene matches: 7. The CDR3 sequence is CAWRGGTGSNEQFF. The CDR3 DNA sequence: TGTGCCTGGAGAGGCGGGACAGGCTCCAATGAGCAGTTCTTC.

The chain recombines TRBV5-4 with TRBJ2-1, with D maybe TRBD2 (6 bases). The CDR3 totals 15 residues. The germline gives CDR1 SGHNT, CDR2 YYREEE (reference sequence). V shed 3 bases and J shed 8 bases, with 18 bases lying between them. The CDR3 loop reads CASSSPVGGVDEQFF. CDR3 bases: TGTGCCAGCAGCTCCCCGGTCGGGGGAGTCGATGAGCAGTTCTTC.

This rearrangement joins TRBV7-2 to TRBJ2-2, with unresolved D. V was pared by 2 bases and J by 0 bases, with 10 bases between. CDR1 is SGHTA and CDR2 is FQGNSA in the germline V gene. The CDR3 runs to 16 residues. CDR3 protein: CASSLMRYANTGELFF. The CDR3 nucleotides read TGTGCCAGCAGCTTAATGCGGTACGCGAACACCGGGGAGCTGTTTTTT.

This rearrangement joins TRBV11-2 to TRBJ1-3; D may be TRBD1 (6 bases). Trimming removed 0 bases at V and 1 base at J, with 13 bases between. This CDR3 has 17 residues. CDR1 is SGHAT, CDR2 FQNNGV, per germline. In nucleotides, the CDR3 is TGTGCCAGCAGCTTAGATGGCGGGGGGCGGTCTGGAAACACCATATATTTT. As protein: CASSLDGGGRSGNTIYF.

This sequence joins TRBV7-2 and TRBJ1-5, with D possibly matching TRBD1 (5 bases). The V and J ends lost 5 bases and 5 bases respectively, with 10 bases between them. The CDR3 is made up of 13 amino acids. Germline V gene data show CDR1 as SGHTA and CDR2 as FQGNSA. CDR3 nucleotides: TGTGCCAGCAGCGGGGGGAGGGATCAGCCCCAGCATTTT. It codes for CASSGGRDQPQHF.

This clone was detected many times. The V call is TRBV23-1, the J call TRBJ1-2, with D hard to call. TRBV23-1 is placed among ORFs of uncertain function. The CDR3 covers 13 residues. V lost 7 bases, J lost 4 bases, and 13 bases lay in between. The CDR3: CASIYWRSYGYTF. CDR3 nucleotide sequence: TGCGCCAGCATCTATTGGAGATCCTATGGCTACACCTTC.

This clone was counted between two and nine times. The CDR3 nucleotides read TGTGCCAGCTCACCCAGGCACGGAGGGGAACCTGAAGCTTTCTTT. It translates to CASSPRHGGEPEAFF. This chain links TRBV18 with TRBJ1-1; TRBD1 might be the D (5 bases). Germline CDR1 reads KGHSH; CDR2 reads LQKENI. The CDR3 runs 15 residues. V lost 3 bases to trimming and J lost 6 bases, with 17 bases between them. Drawing the rest from reference TRBV18 and TRBJ1-1, the complete variable domain is NAGVMQNPRHLVRRRGQEARLRCSPMKGHSHVYWYRQLPEEGLKFMVYLQKENIIDESGMPKERFSAEFPKEGPSILRIQQVVRGDSAAYFCASSPRHGGEPEAFFGQGTRLTVV.

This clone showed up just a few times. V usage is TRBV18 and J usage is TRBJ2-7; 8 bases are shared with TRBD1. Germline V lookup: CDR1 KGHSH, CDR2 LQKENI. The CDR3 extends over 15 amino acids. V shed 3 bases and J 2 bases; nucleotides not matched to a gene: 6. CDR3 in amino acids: CASSPSGTGPYEQYF. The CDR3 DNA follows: TGTGCCAGCTCACCGTCCGGGACAGGACCCTACGAGCAGTACTTC.

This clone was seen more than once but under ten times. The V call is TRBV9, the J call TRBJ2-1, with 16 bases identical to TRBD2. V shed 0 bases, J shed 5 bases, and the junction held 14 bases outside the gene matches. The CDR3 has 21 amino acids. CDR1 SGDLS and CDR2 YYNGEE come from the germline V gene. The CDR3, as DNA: TGTGCCAGCAGCGTAGGCGGTTCGGGACTAGCGGGAGGGAACCAAAACAATGAGCAGTTCTTC. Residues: CASSVGGSGLAGGNQNNEQFF. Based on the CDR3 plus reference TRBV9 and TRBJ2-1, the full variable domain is DSGVTQTPKHLITATGQRVTLRCSPRSGDLSVYWYQQSLDQGLQFLIQYYNGEERAKGNILERFSAQQFPDLHSELNLSSLELGDSALYFCASSVGGSGLAGGNQNNEQFFGPGTRLTVL.

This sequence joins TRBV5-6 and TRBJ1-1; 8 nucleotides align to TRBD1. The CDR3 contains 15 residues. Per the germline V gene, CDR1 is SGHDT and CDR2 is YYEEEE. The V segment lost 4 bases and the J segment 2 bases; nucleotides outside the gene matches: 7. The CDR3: CASSLLDRDNTEAFF. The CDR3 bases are TGTGCCAGCAGCCTACTGGACAGGGACAACACTGAAGCTTTCTTT.

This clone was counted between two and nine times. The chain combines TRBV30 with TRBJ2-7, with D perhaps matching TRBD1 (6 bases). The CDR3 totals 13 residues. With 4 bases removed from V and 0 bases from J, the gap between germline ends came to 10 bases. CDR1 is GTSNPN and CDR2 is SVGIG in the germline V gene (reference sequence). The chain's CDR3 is CAWTWDTSYEQYF. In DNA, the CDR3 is TGTGCCTGGACTTGGGACACCTCCTACGAGCAGTACTTC.

The CDR3 DNA reads as TGTGCCAGCAGTCCCCAGCGAAGGGAGACCCAGTACTTC. Translation: CASSPQRRETQYF. This chain connects TRBV6-5 to TRBJ2-5; the D is unclear. The CDR3 length is 13 residues. Germline V gene data show CDR1 as MNHEY and CDR2 as SVGAGI. Trimming cost V 5 bases and J 5 bases, with 12 bases left between them.

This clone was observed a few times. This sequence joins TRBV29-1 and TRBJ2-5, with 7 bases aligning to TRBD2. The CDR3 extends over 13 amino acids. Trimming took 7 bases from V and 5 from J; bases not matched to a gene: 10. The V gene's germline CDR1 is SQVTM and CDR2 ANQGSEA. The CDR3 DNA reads TGCAGCGCGCCTCTTATCGGGGGGGAGACCCAGTACTTC. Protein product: CSAPLIGGETQYF.

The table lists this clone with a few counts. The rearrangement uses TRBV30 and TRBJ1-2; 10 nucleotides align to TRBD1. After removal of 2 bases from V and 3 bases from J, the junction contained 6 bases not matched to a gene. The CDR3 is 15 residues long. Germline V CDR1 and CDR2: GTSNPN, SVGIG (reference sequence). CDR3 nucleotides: TGTGCCTGGAGTCGAAGGACAGGGGGAGACTATGGCTACACCTTC. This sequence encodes CAWSRRTGGDYGYTF.

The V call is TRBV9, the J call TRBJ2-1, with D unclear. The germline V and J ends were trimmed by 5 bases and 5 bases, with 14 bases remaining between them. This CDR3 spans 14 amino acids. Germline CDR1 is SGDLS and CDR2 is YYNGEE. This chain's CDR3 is CASSTESPDNEQFF. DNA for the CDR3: TGTGCCAGCAGTACCGAGAGTCCGGACAATGAGCAGTTCTTC.

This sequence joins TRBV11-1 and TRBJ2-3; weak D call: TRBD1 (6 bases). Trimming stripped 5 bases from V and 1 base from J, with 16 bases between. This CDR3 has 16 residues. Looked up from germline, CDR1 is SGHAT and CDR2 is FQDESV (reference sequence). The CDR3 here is CASSIPTGGGTDTQYF. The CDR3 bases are TGTGCCAGCAGCATCCCGACAGGTGGGGGCACAGATACGCAGTATTTT.

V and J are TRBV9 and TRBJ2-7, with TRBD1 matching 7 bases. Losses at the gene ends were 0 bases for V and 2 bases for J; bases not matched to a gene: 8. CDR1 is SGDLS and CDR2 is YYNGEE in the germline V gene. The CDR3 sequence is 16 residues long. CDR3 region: CASSVAGTVLTYEQYF. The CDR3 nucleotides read TGTGCCAGCAGCGTAGCGGGGACAGTTCTCACCTACGAGCAGTACTTC.

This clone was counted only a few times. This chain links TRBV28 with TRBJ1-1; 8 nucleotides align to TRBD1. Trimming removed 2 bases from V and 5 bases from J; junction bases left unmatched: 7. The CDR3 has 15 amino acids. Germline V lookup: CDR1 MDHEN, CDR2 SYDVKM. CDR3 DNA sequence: TGTGCCAGCAGTTTACAGGGGGCCAGGGGGACTGAAGCTTTCTTT. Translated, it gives CASSLQGARGTEAFF.

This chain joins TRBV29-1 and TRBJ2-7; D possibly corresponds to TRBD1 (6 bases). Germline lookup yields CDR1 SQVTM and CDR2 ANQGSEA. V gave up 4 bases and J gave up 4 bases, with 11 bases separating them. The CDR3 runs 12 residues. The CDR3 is CSVGNREYEQYF. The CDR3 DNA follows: TGCAGCGTTGGTAACAGGGAGTACGAGCAGTACTTC.

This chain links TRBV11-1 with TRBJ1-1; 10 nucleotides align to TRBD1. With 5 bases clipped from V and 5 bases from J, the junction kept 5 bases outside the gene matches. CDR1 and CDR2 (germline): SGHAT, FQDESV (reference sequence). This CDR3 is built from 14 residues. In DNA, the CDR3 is TGTGCCAGCAGCCCCAGGACAGGGGGTACTGAAGCTTTCTTT. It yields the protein CASSPRTGGTEAFF.

This CDR3 reads CAWRGSGNTIYF. The CDR3 DNA reads TGTGCCTGGCGGGGCTCTGGAAACACCATATATTTT. This rearrangement joins TRBV30 to TRBJ1-3, with unresolved D. The V end was cut by 5 bases, the J end by 0 bases, with 5 bases between. Per the germline V gene, CDR1 is GTSNPN and CDR2 is SVGIG (reference sequence). The CDR3 covers 12 residues.

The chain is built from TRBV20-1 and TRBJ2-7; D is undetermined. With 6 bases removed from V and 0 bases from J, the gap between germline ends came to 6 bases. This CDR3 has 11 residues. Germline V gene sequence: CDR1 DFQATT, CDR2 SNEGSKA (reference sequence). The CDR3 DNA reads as TGCAGTGCCCTAGTCTCCTACGAGCAGTACTTC. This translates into CSALVSYEQYF.

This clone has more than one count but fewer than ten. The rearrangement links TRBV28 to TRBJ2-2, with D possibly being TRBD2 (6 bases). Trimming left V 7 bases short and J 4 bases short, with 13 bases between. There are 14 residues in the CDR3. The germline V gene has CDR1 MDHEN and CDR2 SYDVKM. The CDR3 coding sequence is TGTGCCAGCACGGAGGGGCGAGCCACCGGGGAGCTGTTTTTT. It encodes CASTEGRATGELFF.

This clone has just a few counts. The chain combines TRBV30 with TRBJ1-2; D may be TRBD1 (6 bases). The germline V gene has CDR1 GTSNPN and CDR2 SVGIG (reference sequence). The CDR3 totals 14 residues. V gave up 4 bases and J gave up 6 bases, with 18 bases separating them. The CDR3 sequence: CAWTPAGGVHGYTF. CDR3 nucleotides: TGTGCCTGGACACCGGCGGGGGGCGTACATGGCTACACCTTC.

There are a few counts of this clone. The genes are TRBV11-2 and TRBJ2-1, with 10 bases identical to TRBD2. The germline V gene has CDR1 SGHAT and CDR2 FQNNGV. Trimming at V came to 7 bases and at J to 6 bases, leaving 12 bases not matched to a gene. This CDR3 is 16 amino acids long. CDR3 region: CASIQTSGGASNEQFF. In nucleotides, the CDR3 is TGTGCCAGCATCCAGACGAGCGGGGGGGCGAGCAATGAGCAGTTCTTC.

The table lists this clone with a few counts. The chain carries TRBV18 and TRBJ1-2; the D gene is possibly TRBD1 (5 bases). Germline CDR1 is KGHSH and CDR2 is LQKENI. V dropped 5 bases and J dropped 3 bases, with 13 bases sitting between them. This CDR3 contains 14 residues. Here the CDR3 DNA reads TGTGCCAGCTCAACCTCGGGCAGGGACTATGGCTACACCTTC. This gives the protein CASSTSGRDYGYTF.

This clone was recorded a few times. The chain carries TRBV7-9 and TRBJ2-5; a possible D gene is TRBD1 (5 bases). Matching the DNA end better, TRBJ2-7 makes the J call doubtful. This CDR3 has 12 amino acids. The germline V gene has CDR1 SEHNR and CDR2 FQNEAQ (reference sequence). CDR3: CASGAATYEQYF. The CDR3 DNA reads TGTGCCAGCGGGGCAGCGACCTACGAGCAGTACTTC.